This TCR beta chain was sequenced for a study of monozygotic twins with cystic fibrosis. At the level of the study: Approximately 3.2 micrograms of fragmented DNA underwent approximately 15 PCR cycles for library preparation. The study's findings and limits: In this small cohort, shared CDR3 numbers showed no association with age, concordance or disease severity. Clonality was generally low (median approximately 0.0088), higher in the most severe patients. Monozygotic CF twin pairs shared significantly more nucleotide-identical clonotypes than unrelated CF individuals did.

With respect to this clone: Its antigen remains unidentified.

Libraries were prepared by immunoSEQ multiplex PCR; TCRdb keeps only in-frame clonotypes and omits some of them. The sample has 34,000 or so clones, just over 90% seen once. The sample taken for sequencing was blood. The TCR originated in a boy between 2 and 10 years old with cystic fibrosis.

CDR3 sequence: CASSRPGNEQFF. The DNA for the CDR3 is TGTGCCAGTAGTCGCCCGGGGAATGAGCAGTTCTTC. The chain employs TRBV19 and TRBJ2-1; tentative D call: TRBD2 (5 bases). V was pared by 5 bases and J by 7 bases, with 9 bases between. Looked up from germline, CDR1 is LNHDA and CDR2 is SQIVND (reference sequence). The CDR3 sequence is 12 residues long.